The 8 T cell receptor beta chains reported below all come from one sample, sequenced in a study of human T cells and chemical hapten exposure. Time point denoted: healthy volunteer bleed at 2 weeks. Blood, whole and unfractionated, served as the source for total RNA extraction. Each CDR3 protein is one row after TCRdb ran MiXCR on the RACE reads. Of roughly 130,000 distinct CDR3 sequences listed, approximately 9.1% are singletons. The sample taken for sequencing was whole blood. The source is a male donor in good health. Some clones in this sample may be carry-over from other donors' samples.

The chain carries TRBV20-1 and TRBJ2-3; D remains ambiguous. Germline assignment: CDR1 DFQATT and CDR2 SNEGSKA (reference sequence). Trimming took 3 bases from V and 4 from J, leaving 11 bases between them. The CDR3 covers 13 residues. The CDR3 DNA sequence: TGCAGTGCTAGTTTAGGGCCGGCAGATACGCAGTATTTT. Translation gives CSASLGPADTQYF.

This clonotype was found many times. This chain links TRBV7-8 with TRBJ1-1; TRBD1 is a possible D gene (6 bases). V was trimmed by 2 bases and J by 7 bases, leaving 14 bases between them. The CDR3 loop spans 14 amino acids. Germline V gene data show CDR1 as SGHVS and CDR2 as FQNEAQ. The CDR3 nucleotides read TGTGCCAGCAGCTTACTGGCAGGGGTATTTGAAGCTTTCTTT. Translating gives CASSLLAGVFEAFF.

The rearrangement uses TRBV6-1 and TRBJ2-7, with 10 bases lining up with TRBD1. The germline V gene has CDR1 MNHNS and CDR2 SASEGT. Trimming took 5 bases from V and 5 from J; bases not matched to a gene: 6. This CDR3 comprises 14 residues. In DNA, the CDR3 is TGTGCCAGCAGTCCTCGGGACAGGGGAGACGAGCAGTACTTC. It is translated as CASSPRDRGDEQYF.

This clonotype was counted only a few times. This chain links TRBV7-9 with TRBJ1-1; unclear D gene. Looked up from germline, CDR1 is SEHNR and CDR2 is FQNEAQ (reference sequence). The length of the CDR3 is 13 residues. Trimming pared 5 bases from V and 3 bases from J, leaving 10 bases between. Here the CDR3 DNA reads TGTGCCAGCAGCCCGGCCTTGTACACTGAAGCTTTCTTT. It specifies CASSPALYTEAFF.

This clonotype has just a few counts. The chain is built from TRBV9 and TRBJ2-7; a possible D gene is TRBD1 (6 bases). Looked up from germline, CDR1 is SGDLS and CDR2 is YYNGEE. Trimming left V 4 bases short and J 3 bases short, with 11 bases between. The CDR3 spans 13 residues. CDR3 region: CASSLQQGYEQYF. The DNA of the CDR3 is TGTGCCAGCAGCCTCCAACAGGGCTACGAGCAGTACTTC.

Of note for this clonotype: This CDR3 fails to terminate in the conserved phenylalanine or tryptophan, so it likely reflects a read error. J is TRBJ2-4 and V is TRBV20-1, with TRBD2 matching 11 bases. Trimming removed 6 bases from V and 6 bases from J; junction bases left unmatched: 13. This CDR3 is 16 amino acids long. The germline CDR1 and CDR2 sequences are DFQATT and SNEGSKA (reference sequence). The CDR3 coding sequence is TGCAGTGCCCCGAGAGGTAGCGGGGGGGCGAGAAACATTCAGTACTCC. Its translation: CSAPRGSGGARNIQYS.

With regard to this clonotype: One junction end does not reproduce the germline sequence, and a read error may be involved. The chain is built from TRBV6-1 and TRBJ2-5, with 8 nucleotides matching TRBD2. CDR1 is MNHNS, CDR2 SASEGT, per germline. The length of the CDR3 is 12 residues. The CDR3 bases are TGTGCCAACAGTGAAGCGGGAGAGGTCCAGTACTTC. Translation gives CANSEAGEVQYF.

This rearrangement joins TRBV29-1 to TRBJ1-1; D not resolved. CDR1 and CDR2 (germline): SQVTM, ANQGSEA. The length of the CDR3 is 8 residues. The V gene lost 6 bases and the J gene lost 6 bases, with 2 bases spanning the gap. The CDR3 protein is CSVPEAFF. CDR3 nucleotides: TGCAGCGTCCCTGAAGCTTTCTTT.